This T cell receptor (beta chain) is drawn from a study of T cell responses to AZD1222 COVID-19 vaccine (dated by TCRdb to about 2021). Regarding the research as a whole: TCR sequencing covered fewer than 250 trial participants: 200 to 220 given two doses of AZD1222 and 26 given two doses of MenACWY control vaccine. Enrollment into the trials was organized by age into subgroups of 18-55, 56-69 and 70-plus years, and those subgroups contained roughly 150, 30 and 60 TCR-sequenced participants, respectively.

Concerning this clone: Its specific antigen is unknown. Nothing much larger sits one base from this clone, and base qualities are not available.

The CDR3 regions of human TCRbeta chains were analyzed by immunosequencing. Under the source paper's analysis protocol: Repertoire TCRs were matched against a reference library of SARS-CoV-2-specific TCRs generated with the MIRA antigen-specificity platform. Breadth was defined as the fraction of unique TCRs that were SARS-CoV-2-associated, and depth was defined as the fraction of total T cells that were SARS-CoV-2-associated. Using the MIRA data, each spike-specific TCR was mapped to the spike region that the TCR reacts to and placed in a CD4 or CD8 class. Log10-transformed breadth and depth values were compared by one-way ANOVA with Sidak's multiple comparisons tests. Not all clones reach the TCRdb copy of this immuneACCESS table, which keeps in-frame sequences only. Checked studies attribute under half of the gap to unresolved V genes and leave the rest unexplained. V and J calls and clone size are those listed in that table; D and trimming were worked out from the DNA. The sample records some 130,000 clones, 85% to 95% of which are singletons. Roughly 7% of the sample is held by the ten biggest clonotypes.

What the work shows at the level of the full study, not this receptor alone: Conclusions about previously exposed vaccinees are limited, since just a handful of AZD1222 recipients were seropositive for SARS-CoV-2 at baseline. Participants were mostly white British, with more females than males. The authors suggested clonal diversity may have been underestimated. The whole spike protein was spanned by vaccine-associated CD4 TCRs, and dominant responses were seen in regions 160-218 and 743-854. Reportedly, almost half of the unique spike-specific TCRs recognized epitopes lying outside the regions that are mutated in the B.1.351 and B.1.1.7 variants. A significant rise in spike-specific TCR breadth and depth was observed after two AZD1222 doses relative to day 0 and relative to MenACWY recipients. Because no day 14 peak-response samples were available, repertoires were characterized only after the peak T cell response. In the small 56-69-year group, the increase in depth fell short of significance, most likely because of low power.

Taken with the paper, the label for time point translates to: about 28 days (+/-7) after the second vaccine dose. AZD1222 recipients with second doses at about 4 weeks or about 12 weeks were pooled, because spike-specific TCR depth and breadth did not differ between schedules. Vaccinee samples were obtained from the UK trials COV001 and COV002, which included a single-blind randomized controlled phase 2/3 trial of AZD1222 (ChAdOx1 nCoV-19) in healthy adults. Trial participant PBMC samples were collected at day 0 and day 28 after the second dose for TCRbeta chain sequencing. The origin of this receptor is an adult who received the AZD1222 COVID-19 vaccine. Source: peripheral blood, taken 28 days after the second AZD1222 dose.

The CDR3 in this case is CASSPIWGDNQPQHF. The sequenced DNA: TGTGCCAGCAGCCCAATTTGGGGGGACAATCAGCCCCAGCATTTT. In this chain, TRBV7-9 is recombined with TRBJ1-5; TRBD1 is perhaps the D gene, given 5 matching bases. Per the germline V gene (reference sequence), SEHNR is the CDR1 and FQNEAQ is the CDR2. The CDR3 runs 15 amino acids, cysteine and phenylalanine included. The DNA shown is the 45-base CDR3, in frame from base 1. V is shortened by 5 bases, J by 3 bases, and the region joining them spans 14 bases.